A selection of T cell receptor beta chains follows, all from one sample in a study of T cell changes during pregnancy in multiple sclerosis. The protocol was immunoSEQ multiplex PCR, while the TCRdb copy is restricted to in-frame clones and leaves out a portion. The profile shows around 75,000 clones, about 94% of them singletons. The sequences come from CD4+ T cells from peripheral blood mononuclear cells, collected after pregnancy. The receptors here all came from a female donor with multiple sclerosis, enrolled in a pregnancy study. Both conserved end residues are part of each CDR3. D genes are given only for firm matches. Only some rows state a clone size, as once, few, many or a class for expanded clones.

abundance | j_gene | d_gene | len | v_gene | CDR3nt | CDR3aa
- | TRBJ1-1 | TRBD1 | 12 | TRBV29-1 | TGCAGCGCTCGACAGGGGAACACTGAAGCTTTCTTT | CSARQGNTEAFF
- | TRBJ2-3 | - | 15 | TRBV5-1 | TGCGCCAGCAGCCTCGCAGGGTATAGCACAGATACGCAGTATTTT | CASSLAGYSTDTQYF
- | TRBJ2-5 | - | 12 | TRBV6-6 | TGTGCCAGCAGTCAACATCTCGAGGGCCAGTACTTC | CASSQHLEGQYF
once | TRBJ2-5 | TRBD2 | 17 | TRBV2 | TGTGCCAGCAGTGAATCAACTAGGGGCGGGAGGGCCGAGACCCAGTACTTC | CASSESTRGGRAETQYF
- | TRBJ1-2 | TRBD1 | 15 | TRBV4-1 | TGCGCCAGCAGCCCTACAGGGGGCGTCCTCTATGGCTACACCTTC | CASSPTGGVLYGYTF
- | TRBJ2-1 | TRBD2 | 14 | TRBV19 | TGTGCCAGTATAGCTAGCGGGAAATACAATGAGCAGTTCTTC | CASIASGKYNEQFF
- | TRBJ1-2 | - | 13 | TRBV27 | TGTGCCAGCAGTTTACACGCTACAGGGAGCTACACCTTC | CASSLHATGSYTF
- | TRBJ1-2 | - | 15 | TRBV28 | TGTGCCAGCAGTTTACGGGTAGGGGGAAGTGGTGGCTACACCTTC | CASSLRVGGSGGYTF
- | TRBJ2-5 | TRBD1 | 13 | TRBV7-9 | TGTGCCAGCAGAGGGACAGGGCGGGAGACCCAGTACTTC | CASRGTGRETQYF
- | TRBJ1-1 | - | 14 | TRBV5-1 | TGCGCCAGCAGCCCAGGGGCACCGAACACTGAAGCTTTCTTT | CASSPGAPNTEAFF
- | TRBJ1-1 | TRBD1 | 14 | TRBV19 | TGTGCCAGTAGTCTGGGACAGGGTCGGACTGAAGCTTTCTTT | CASSLGQGRTEAFF
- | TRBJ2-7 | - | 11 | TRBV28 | TGTGCCAGCAGCCAAGTAGCCGAGCAGTACTTC | CASSQVAEQYF
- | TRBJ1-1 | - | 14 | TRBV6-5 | TGTGCCAGCAGTAGGTACAGCAGGAACACTGAAGCTTTCTTT | CASSRYSRNTEAFF
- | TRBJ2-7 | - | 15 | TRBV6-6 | TGTGCCAGCAGAACCCAGCGGTTAGCGGCCTACGAGCAGTACTTC | CASRTQRLAAYEQYF
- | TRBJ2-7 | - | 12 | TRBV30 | TGTGCCTGGAGAGCGGTCGCCTACGAGCAGTACTTC | CAWRAVAYEQYF
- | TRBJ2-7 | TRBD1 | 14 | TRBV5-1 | TGCGCCAGCAGCTTGGCTGGACAGGGAAGCGAGCAGTACTTC | CASSLAGQGSEQYF
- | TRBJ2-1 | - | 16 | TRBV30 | TGTGCCTGGAGTGAACGGTTAATCCTTTCCTACAATGAGCAGTTCTTC | CAWSERLILSYNEQFF
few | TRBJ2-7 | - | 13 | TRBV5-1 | TGCGCCAGCAGCTTGGTGTTGCGGCACGAGCAGTACTTC | CASSLVLRHEQYF
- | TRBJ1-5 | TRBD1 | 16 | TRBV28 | TGTGCCACCCTACAGGGGACAGGGCGTATCAATCAGCCCCAGCATTTT | CATLQGTGRINQPQHF
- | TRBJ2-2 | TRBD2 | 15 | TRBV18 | TGTGCCAGCTCACCGGCGAGCGGGGGGATCGGGGAGCTGTTTTTT | CASSPASGGIGELFF
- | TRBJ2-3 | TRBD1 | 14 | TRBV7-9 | TGTGCCAGCAGCTCGACAGGGGAGAGAGATACGCAGTATTTT | CASSSTGERDTQYF
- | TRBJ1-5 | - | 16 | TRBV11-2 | TGTGCCAGCAGCTTAACCGGGTCTGTTAGCAATCAGCCCCAGCATTTT | CASSLTGSVSNQPQHF
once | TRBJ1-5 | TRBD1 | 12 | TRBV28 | TGTGCCATCCAGACAGGGCTGCAGCCCCAGCATTTT | CAIQTGLQPQHF
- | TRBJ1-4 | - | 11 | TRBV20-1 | TGCAGTGCTCTAGCACGGGAAAAACTGTTTTTT | CSALAREKLFF
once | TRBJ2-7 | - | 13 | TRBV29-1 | TGCAGCGTTGAAGGCTGGGGACACCCCAAGCAGTACTTC | CSVEGWGHPKQYF
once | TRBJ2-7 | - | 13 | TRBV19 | TGTGCCAGTAGTCCCAGACAGTCCTACGAGCAGTACTTC | CASSPRQSYEQYF
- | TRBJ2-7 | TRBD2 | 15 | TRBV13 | TGTGCCAGCAGCCGGCGACTAGCGGGCACCTACGAGCAGTACTTC | CASSRRLAGTYEQYF
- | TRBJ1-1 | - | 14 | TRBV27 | TGTGCCAGCAGTTTTGCGGTCATGAACACTGAAGCTTTCTTT | CASSFAVMNTEAFF
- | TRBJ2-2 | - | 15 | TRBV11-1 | TGTGCCTCGGAGGGCGACGGGCTAAACACCGGGGAGCTGTTTTTT | CASEGDGLNTGELFF
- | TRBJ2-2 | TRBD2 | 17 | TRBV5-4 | TGTGCCAGCAGCTTGGGCCTAGCGGGAATAAACACCGGGGAGCTGTTTTTT | CASSLGLAGINTGELFF
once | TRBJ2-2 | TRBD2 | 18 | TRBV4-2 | TGTGCCAGCAGCCGCGGACTAGCGCAGTTCGCGAACACCGGGGAGCTGTTTTTT | CASSRGLAQFANTGELFF
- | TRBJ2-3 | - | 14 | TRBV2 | TGTGCCAGCAGGGGGCTCTTCCACACAGATACGCAGTATTTT | CASRGLFHTDTQYF
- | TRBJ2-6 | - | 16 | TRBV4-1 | TGCGCCAGCGAGGAGGGGCTCATCTCTGGGGCCAACGTCCTGACTTTC | CASEEGLISGANVLTF
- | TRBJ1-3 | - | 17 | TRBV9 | TGTGCCAGCAGTCCATTGGGGGGATCCGTGGGGGGAAACACCATATATTTT | CASSPLGGSVGGNTIYF
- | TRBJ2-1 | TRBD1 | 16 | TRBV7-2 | TGTGCCAGCAGCTTAGGCCCCCGGGACAGGGGTTATGAGCAGTTCTTC | CASSLGPRDRGYEQFF
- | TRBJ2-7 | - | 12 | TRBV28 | TGTGCCAGCCGACAGGCCCTTAGAGAGCAGTACTTC | CASRQALREQYF
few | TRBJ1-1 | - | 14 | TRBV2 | TGTGCCAGCAGTGATCAGTTCCCCCACACTGAAGCTTTCTTT | CASSDQFPHTEAFF
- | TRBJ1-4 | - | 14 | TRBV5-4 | TGTGCCAGCAGCTTGGGTGGCTCTAATGAAAAACTGTTTTTT | CASSLGGSNEKLFF
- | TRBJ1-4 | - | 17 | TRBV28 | TGTGCCAGCAGAATGGCGGGACTCGTTGCAACTAATGAAAAACTGTTTTTT | CASRMAGLVATNEKLFF
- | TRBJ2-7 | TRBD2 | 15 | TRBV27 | TGTGCCAGCAGTGTAGAAGCGGGGGGACTGTTTGAGCAGTACTTC | CASSVEAGGLFEQYF
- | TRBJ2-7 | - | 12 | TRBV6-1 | TGTGCCAGCAGTGAGGCAGTCTACGAGCAGTACTTC | CASSEAVYEQYF
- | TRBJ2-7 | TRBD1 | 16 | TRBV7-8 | TGTGCCAGCAGCTTAGAACCCGGGACAGGGGGGTACGAGCAGTACTTC | CASSLEPGTGGYEQYF
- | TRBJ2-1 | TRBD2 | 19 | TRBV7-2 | TGTGCCAGCAGCCGCCCGGTTGGTGGCGGGAGGGCCCCCTACAATGAGCAGTTCTTC | CASSRPVGGGRAPYNEQFF
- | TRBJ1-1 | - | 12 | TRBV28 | TGTGCCAGCAGTTTAATACAGGGTATTGCTTTCTTT | CASSLIQGIAFF
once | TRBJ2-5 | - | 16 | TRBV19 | TGTGCCAGTAGTATAGCAGGGATTGGGGTCCAAGAGACCCAGTACTTC | CASSIAGIGVQETQYF
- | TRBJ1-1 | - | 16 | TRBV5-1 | TGCGCCAGCAGCTTGGCCCTTACAGGGCAGAACACTGAAGCTTTCTTT | CASSLALTGQNTEAFF
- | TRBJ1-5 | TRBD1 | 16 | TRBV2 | TGTGCCAGCAATCCAGCAGGGGGGCTCGGGAATCAGCCCCAGCATTTT | CASNPAGGLGNQPQHF
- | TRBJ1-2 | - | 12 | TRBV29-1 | TGCAGCGTTGCCGGGAGAATCTATGGCTACACCTTC | CSVAGRIYGYTF
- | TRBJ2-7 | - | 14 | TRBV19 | TGTGCCAGTAGTAATCGGTTGGCAGGGTACGAGCAGTACTTC | CASSNRLAGYEQYF
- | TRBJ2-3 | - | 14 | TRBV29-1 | TGCAGCGTTGGAAATAGAGGGTTTCCAGATACGCAGTATTTT | CSVGNRGFPDTQYF
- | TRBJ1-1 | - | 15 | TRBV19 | TGTGCCAGTAGTGCCCTTGGGGGGGCGCCCACTGAAGCTTTCTTT | CASSALGGAPTEAFF
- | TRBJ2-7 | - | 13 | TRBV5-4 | TGTGCCAGCAGCGAAACTATTATGGACGAGCAGTACTTC | CASSETIMDEQYF
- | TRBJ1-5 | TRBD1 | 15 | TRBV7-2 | TGTGCCAGCAGCTCTCAGGGGGCGGGCAATCAGCCCCAGCATTTT | CASSSQGAGNQPQHF
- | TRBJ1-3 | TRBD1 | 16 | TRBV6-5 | TGTGCCAGCAGTTCACCAGACAGGGGGCGTGGAAACACCATATATTTT | CASSSPDRGRGNTIYF